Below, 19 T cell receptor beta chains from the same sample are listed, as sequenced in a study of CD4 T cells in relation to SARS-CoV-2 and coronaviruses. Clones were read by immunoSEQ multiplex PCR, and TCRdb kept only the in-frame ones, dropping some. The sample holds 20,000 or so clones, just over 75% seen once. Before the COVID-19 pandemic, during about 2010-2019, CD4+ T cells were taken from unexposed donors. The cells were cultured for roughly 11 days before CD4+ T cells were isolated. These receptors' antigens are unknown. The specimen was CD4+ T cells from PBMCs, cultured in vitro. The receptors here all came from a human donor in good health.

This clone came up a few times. CDR3 in DNA: TGTGCCAGCAGTTTTGGCGGGACCTACGAGCAGTACTTC. Its translation is CASSFGGTYEQYF. This sequence joins TRBV12-3 or TRBV12-4 and TRBJ2-7; weak D call: TRBD2 (6 bases). CDR3 length: 13 residues. Trimming took 3 bases from V and 2 from J, leaving 8 bases between them.

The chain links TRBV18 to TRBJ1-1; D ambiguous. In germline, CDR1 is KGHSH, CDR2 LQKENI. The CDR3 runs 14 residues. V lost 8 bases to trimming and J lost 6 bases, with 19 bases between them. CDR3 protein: CASKTTARIPEAFF. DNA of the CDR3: TGTGCCAGCAAAACCACCGCCAGAATTCCTGAAGCTTTCTTT.

CDR3 loop: CASSQAGLAGLEQFF. As DNA, the CDR3 is TGCGCCAGCAGCCAAGCGGGACTAGCGGGACTTGAGCAGTTCTTC. The chain links TRBV4-1 to TRBJ2-1; 13 bases align to TRBD2. V was clipped by 1 base and J by 9 bases; unmatched bases: 3. CDR3 length: 15 residues. Germline assignment: CDR1 MGHRA and CDR2 YSYEKL.

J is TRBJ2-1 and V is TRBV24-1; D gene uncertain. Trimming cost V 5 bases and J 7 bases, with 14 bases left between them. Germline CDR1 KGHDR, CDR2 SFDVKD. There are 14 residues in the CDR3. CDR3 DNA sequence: TGTGCCACCAGTGCCATGGAGAGTAGGAATGAGCAGTTCTTC. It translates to CATSAMESRNEQFF.

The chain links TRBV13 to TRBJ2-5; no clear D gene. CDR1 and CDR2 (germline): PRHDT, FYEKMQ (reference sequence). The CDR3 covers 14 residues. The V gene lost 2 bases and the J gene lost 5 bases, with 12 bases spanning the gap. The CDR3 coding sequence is TGTGCCAGCAGCTTATACCAGCGTTGGGAGACCCAGTACTTC. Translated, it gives CASSLYQRWETQYF.

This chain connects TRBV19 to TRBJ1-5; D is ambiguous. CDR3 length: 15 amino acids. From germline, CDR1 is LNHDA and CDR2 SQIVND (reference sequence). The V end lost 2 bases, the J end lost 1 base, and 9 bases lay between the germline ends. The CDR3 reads CASSISGGSNQPQHF. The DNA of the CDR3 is TGTGCCAGTAGTATATCGGGTGGGAGCAATCAGCCCCAGCATTTT.

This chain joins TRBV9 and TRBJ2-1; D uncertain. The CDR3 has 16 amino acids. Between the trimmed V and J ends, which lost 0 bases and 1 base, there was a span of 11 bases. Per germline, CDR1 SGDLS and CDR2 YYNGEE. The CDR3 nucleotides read TGTGCCAGCAGCGTAGCGGGTGGCTTGTCCTACAATGAGCAGTTCTTC. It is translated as CASSVAGGLSYNEQFF.

In DNA form, the CDR3 reads TGCGCCAGCAGCTTGGCTGCCGGACAGGGGGCGTTACTGTTTTTT. Translation: CASSLAAGQGALLFF. The J gene is TRBJ1-4, the V gene TRBV5-1; TRBD1 agrees at 11 bases. Trimming cost V 0 bases and J 13 bases; bases outside gene matches: 8. CDR3 length: 15 residues. From germline, CDR1 is SGHRS and CDR2 YFSETQ. Full variable domain (rest looked up from reference TRBV5-1 and TRBJ1-4): KAGVTQTPRYLIKTRGQQVTLSCSPISGHRSVSWYQQTPGQGLQFLFEYFSETQRNKGNFPGRFSGRQFSNSRSEMNVSTLELGDSALYLCASSLAAGQGALLFFGSGTQLSVL.

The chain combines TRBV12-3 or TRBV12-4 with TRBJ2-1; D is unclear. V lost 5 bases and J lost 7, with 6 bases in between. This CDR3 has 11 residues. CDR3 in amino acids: CASSAQNEQFF. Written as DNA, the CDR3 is TGTGCCAGCAGTGCGCAGAATGAGCAGTTCTTC.

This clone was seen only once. CDR3 sequence: CSVGGRVTDTQYF. CDR3 nucleotide sequence: TGCAGCGTTGGAGGAAGGGTGACAGATACGCAGTATTTT. The chain joins TRBV29-1 to TRBJ2-3; D ambiguous. CDR1 and CDR2 (germline): SQVTM, ANQGSEA. The length of the CDR3 is 13 residues. V was cut by 4 bases and J by 3 bases, with 11 bases left in between.

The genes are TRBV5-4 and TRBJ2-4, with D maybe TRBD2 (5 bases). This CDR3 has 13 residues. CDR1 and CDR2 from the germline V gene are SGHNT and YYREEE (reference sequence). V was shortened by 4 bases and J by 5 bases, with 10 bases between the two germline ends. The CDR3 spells CASSDGLQNIQYF. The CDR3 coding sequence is TGTGCCAGCAGCGATGGACTCCAAAACATTCAGTACTTC.

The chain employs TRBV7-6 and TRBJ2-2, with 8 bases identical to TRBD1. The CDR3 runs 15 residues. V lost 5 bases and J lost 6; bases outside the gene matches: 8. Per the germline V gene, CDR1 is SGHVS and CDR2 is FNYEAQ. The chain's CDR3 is CASSLRQGRSGELFF. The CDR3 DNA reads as TGTGCCAGCAGCCTAAGACAGGGGCGGTCCGGGGAGCTGTTTTTT.

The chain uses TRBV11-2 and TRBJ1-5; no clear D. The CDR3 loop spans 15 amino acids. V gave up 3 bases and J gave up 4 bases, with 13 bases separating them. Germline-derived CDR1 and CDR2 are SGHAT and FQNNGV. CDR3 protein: CASSFDGLGNQPQHF. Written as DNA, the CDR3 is TGTGCCAGCAGCTTTGACGGGCTCGGAAATCAGCCCCAGCATTTT.

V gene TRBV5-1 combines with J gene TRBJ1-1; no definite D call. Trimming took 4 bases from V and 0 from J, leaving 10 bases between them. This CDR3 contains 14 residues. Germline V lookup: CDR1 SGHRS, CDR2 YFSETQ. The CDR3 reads CASSESHLNTEAFF. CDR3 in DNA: TGCGCCAGCAGCGAGAGCCACTTGAACACTGAAGCTTTCTTT.

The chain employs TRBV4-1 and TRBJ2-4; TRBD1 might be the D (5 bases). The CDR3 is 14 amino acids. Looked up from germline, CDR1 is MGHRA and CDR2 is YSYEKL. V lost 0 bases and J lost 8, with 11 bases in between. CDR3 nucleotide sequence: TGCGCCAGCAGCCAAGATCAGGGATCTGACATTCAGTACTTC. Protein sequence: CASSQDQGSDIQYF.

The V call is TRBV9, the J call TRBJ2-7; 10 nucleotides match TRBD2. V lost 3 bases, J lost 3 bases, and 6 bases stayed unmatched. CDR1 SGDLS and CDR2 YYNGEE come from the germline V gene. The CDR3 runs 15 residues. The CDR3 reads CASSASGRGDYEQYF. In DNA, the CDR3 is TGTGCCAGCAGCGCAAGCGGGAGGGGGGACTACGAGCAGTACTTC.

CDR3 amino acids: CASSGLAGSSYNEQFF. Written as DNA, the CDR3 is TGTGCCAGCAGCGGACTAGCAGGGAGCTCCTACAATGAGCAGTTCTTC. J is TRBJ2-1 and V is TRBV6-6; 8 bases align to TRBD2. Germline V gives CDR1 MNHNY, CDR2 SVGAGI (reference sequence). Germline trimming cut 6 bases from V and 0 bases from J; bases unmatched to any gene: 7. There are 16 residues in the CDR3.

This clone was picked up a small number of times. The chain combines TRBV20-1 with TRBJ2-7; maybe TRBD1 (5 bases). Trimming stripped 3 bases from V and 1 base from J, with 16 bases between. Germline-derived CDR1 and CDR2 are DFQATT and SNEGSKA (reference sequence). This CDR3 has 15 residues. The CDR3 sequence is CSASFGAVGSYEQYF. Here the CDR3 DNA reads TGCAGTGCTAGTTTTGGGGCGGTAGGGTCCTACGAGCAGTACTTC.

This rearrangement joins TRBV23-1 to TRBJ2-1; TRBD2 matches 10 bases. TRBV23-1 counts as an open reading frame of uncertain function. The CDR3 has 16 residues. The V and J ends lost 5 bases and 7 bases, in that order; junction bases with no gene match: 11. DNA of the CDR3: TGCGCCAGCAGTTTGCTAGCGGGAGCCGAGAAGAATGAGCAGTTCTTC. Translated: CASSLLAGAEKNEQFF.